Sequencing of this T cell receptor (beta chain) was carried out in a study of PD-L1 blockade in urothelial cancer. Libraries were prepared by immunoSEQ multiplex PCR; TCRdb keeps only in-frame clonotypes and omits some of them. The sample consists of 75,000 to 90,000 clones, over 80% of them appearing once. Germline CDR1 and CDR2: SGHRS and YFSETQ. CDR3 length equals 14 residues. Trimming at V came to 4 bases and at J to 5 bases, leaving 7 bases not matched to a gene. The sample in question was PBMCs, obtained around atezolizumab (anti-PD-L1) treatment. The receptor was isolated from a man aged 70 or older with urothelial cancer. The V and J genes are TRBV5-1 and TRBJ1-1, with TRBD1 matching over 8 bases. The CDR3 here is CASSPGGAETEAFF. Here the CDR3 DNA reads TGCGCCAGCAGCCCAGGGGGCGCCGAGACTGAAGCTTTCTTT.